The rows below give T cell receptor beta chains drawn from one sample of a study of shared clonotypes between healthy human individuals. Assay: immunoSEQ multiplex PCR; the TCRdb copy retains only in-frame clones and omits some. The profile shows a few million clones, approximately 90% of them singletons. Sample: naive CD4+ T cells from PBMCs. These TCRs come from a man between 18 and 35 years old in good health. Some clones in this sample may be carry-over from other donors' samples. Both conserved end residues are part of each CDR3. D genes are given only for firm matches. Part of the rows lack a size; the others show once, few, many or a class for expanded clones.

v_call: TRBV10-1
d_call: .
clone_size: .
j_call: TRBJ2-6
cdr3_aa: CASSESKSWRGCGANVLTF
cdr3_nt: TGCGCCAGCAGTGAGTCGAAGTCTTGGAGGGGTTGTGGGGCCAACGTCCTGACTTTC

v_call: TRBV6-6
d_call: .
clone_size: .
j_call: TRBJ1-2
cdr3_aa: CASSRDGFYGYTF
cdr3_nt: TGTGCCAGCAGCCGCGACGGGTTCTATGGCTACACCTTC

v_call: TRBV27
d_call: TRBD2
clone_size: once
j_call: TRBJ2-7
cdr3_aa: CASKFSGSYDEQYF
cdr3_nt: TGTGCCAGCAAATTTAGCGGGAGTTATGACGAGCAGTACTTC

v_call: TRBV18
d_call: .
clone_size: .
j_call: TRBJ2-5
cdr3_aa: CASSPRRVLETQYF
cdr3_nt: TGTGCCAGCTCACCTCGGAGGGTCTTAGAGACCCAGTACTTC

v_call: TRBV6-5
d_call: .
clone_size: .
j_call: TRBJ1-1
cdr3_aa: CASSFLQVPRGTEAFF
cdr3_nt: TGTGCCAGCAGTTTTCTTCAAGTCCCGAGGGGCACTGAAGCTTTCTTT

v_call: TRBV5-1
d_call: .
clone_size: .
j_call: TRBJ2-7
cdr3_aa: CASSLAGGAYEQYF
cdr3_nt: TGCGCCAGCAGCTTGGCCGGGGGCGCGTACGAGCAGTACTTC

v_call: TRBV11-2
d_call: .
clone_size: .
j_call: TRBJ1-3
cdr3_aa: CASSLGGNSGNTIYF
cdr3_nt: TGTGCCAGCAGCTTAGGGGGTAACTCTGGAAACACCATATATTTT

v_call: TRBV7-2
d_call: .
clone_size: .
j_call: TRBJ1-1
cdr3_aa: CASSPGRLNTEAFF
cdr3_nt: TGTGCCAGCAGCCCGGGACGTCTGAACACTGAAGCTTTCTTT

v_call: TRBV5-4
d_call: TRBD1
clone_size: .
j_call: TRBJ2-5
cdr3_aa: CASSIGQGGETQYF
cdr3_nt: TGTGCCAGCAGCATCGGACAGGGCGGAGAGACCCAGTACTTC

v_call: TRBV19
d_call: .
clone_size: .
j_call: TRBJ2-5
cdr3_aa: CASRIRASETQYF
cdr3_nt: TGTGCCAGTAGGATCCGGGCCTCGGAGACCCAGTACTTC

v_call: TRBV7-9
d_call: .
clone_size: .
j_call: TRBJ1-2
cdr3_aa: CAGRRGTLRGYTF
cdr3_nt: TGTGCCGGAAGACGCGGGACCCTTCGCGGCTACACCTTC

v_call: TRBV10-3
d_call: .
clone_size: .
j_call: TRBJ2-7
cdr3_aa: CAISGKSAYEQYF
cdr3_nt: TGTGCCATCAGTGGAAAATCCGCCTACGAGCAGTACTTC

v_call: TRBV4-2
d_call: .
clone_size: once
j_call: TRBJ1-3
cdr3_aa: CASSQEPRLGSDTIYF
cdr3_nt: TGTGCCAGCAGCCAAGAACCCCGGCTAGGGTCTGACACCATATATTTT

v_call: TRBV6-5
d_call: .
clone_size: .
j_call: TRBJ1-1
cdr3_aa: CASSYSIKNTEAFF
cdr3_nt: TGTGCCAGCAGTTACTCGATTAAGAACACTGAAGCTTTCTTT

v_call: TRBV10-2
d_call: .
clone_size: once
j_call: TRBJ2-7
cdr3_aa: CASREEQGGIYEQYF
cdr3_nt: TGCGCCAGCAGGGAAGAACAGGGCGGGATCTACGAGCAGTACTTC

v_call: TRBV7-9
d_call: .
clone_size: .
j_call: TRBJ2-7
cdr3_aa: CASRQQGGTSYEQYF
cdr3_nt: TGTGCCAGCAGACAGCAAGGAGGAACATCCTACGAGCAGTACTTC

v_call: TRBV5-8
d_call: TRBD2
clone_size: .
j_call: TRBJ2-5
cdr3_aa: CASSLGVAGAGRETQYF
cdr3_nt: TGTGCCAGCAGCTTGGGGGTAGCGGGAGCCGGGAGGGAGACCCAGTACTTC

v_call: TRBV27
d_call: .
clone_size: .
j_call: TRBJ1-2
cdr3_aa: CASSFLQGSLYGYTF
cdr3_nt: TGTGCCAGCAGTTTCCTACAGGGCTCCCTCTATGGCTACACCTTC

v_call: TRBV28
d_call: TRBD2
clone_size: .
j_call: TRBJ2-7
cdr3_aa: CASSLWGLAGGQERASYEQYF
cdr3_nt: TGTGCCAGCAGTTTATGGGGACTAGCGGGAGGGCAAGAGCGTGCCTCCTACGAGCAGTACTTC

v_call: TRBV30
d_call: .
clone_size: .
j_call: TRBJ1-2
cdr3_aa: CAWSVLGGIGDGYTF
cdr3_nt: TGTGCCTGGAGTGTACTTGGGGGGATTGGTGATGGCTACACCTTC

v_call: TRBV25-1
d_call: .
clone_size: .
j_call: TRBJ2-7
cdr3_aa: CASSESEPAYEQYF
cdr3_nt: TGTGCCAGCAGTGAATCGGAACCCGCCTACGAGCAGTACTTC

v_call: TRBV28
d_call: .
clone_size: .
j_call: TRBJ1-5
cdr3_aa: CASSLGHQPQHF
cdr3_nt: TGTGCCAGCAGCCTAGGTCATCAGCCCCAGCATTTT

v_call: TRBV15
d_call: TRBD1
clone_size: .
j_call: TRBJ2-3
cdr3_aa: CATSRDWPGTGRATDTQYF
cdr3_nt: TGTGCCACCAGCAGAGATTGGCCTGGGACAGGGAGGGCAACAGATACGCAGTATTTT

v_call: TRBV30
d_call: .
clone_size: once
j_call: TRBJ2-3
cdr3_aa: CAWSVMWAQYF
cdr3_nt: TGTGCCTGGAGTGTCATGTGGGCGCAGTATTTT

v_call: TRBV18
d_call: TRBD2
clone_size: .
j_call: TRBJ2-1
cdr3_aa: CASSLRGGLADNEQFF
cdr3_nt: TGTGCCAGCTCACTCCGGGGGGGACTAGCGGACAATGAGCAGTTCTTC

v_call: TRBV2
d_call: TRBD1
clone_size: once
j_call: TRBJ2-5
cdr3_aa: CASSSGTGTQETQYF
cdr3_nt: TGTGCCAGCAGTTCCGGGACAGGGACCCAAGAGACCCAGTACTTC

v_call: TRBV11-2
d_call: TRBD1
clone_size: .
j_call: TRBJ1-4
cdr3_aa: CASSPRDRVEKLFF
cdr3_nt: TGTGCCAGCAGCCCCCGGGACAGGGTTGAAAAACTGTTTTTT

v_call: TRBV18
d_call: TRBD1
clone_size: .
j_call: TRBJ1-2
cdr3_aa: CASSPPNRGREYGYTF
cdr3_nt: TGTGCCAGCTCACCACCGAACAGGGGCCGGGAGTATGGCTACACCTTC

v_call: TRBV29-1
d_call: .
clone_size: .
j_call: TRBJ2-2
cdr3_aa: CSVAGGPNTGELFF
cdr3_nt: TGCAGCGTTGCGGGCGGACCGAACACCGGGGAGCTGTTTTTT

v_call: TRBV6-6
d_call: .
clone_size: .
j_call: TRBJ2-1
cdr3_aa: CASSYKTNHNEQFF
cdr3_nt: TGTGCCAGCAGTTACAAGACAAACCACAATGAGCAGTTCTTC

v_call: TRBV6-1
d_call: .
clone_size: .
j_call: TRBJ1-1
cdr3_aa: CASSEHRENTEAFF
cdr3_nt: TGTGCCAGCAGTGAGCACAGGGAAAACACTGAAGCTTTCTTT

v_call: TRBV19
d_call: TRBD1
clone_size: .
j_call: TRBJ2-1
cdr3_aa: CASSLPAGTGLNNEQFF
cdr3_nt: TGTGCCAGTAGTCTGCCCGCCGGGACAGGGTTAAACAATGAGCAGTTCTTC

v_call: TRBV4-2
d_call: TRBD1
clone_size: .
j_call: TRBJ1-3
cdr3_aa: CASSQGSRTGPGNTIYF
cdr3_nt: TGTGCCAGCAGCCAAGGCTCGAGGACAGGACCTGGAAACACCATATATTTT

v_call: TRBV7-2
d_call: .
clone_size: .
j_call: TRBJ2-7
cdr3_aa: CASSLGGASYEQYF
cdr3_nt: TGTGCCAGCAGCTTAGGCGGGGCCTCCTACGAGCAGTACTTC

v_call: TRBV15
d_call: .
clone_size: .
j_call: TRBJ2-2
cdr3_aa: CATRVGRELFF
cdr3_nt: TGTGCCACCAGAGTCGGGAGGGAGCTGTTTTTT

v_call: TRBV7-9
d_call: .
clone_size: .
j_call: TRBJ2-7
cdr3_aa: CASSFTADSYEQYF
cdr3_nt: TGTGCCAGCAGCTTTACGGCAGACTCCTACGAGCAGTACTTC

v_call: TRBV30
d_call: .
clone_size: .
j_call: TRBJ2-6
cdr3_aa: CAWAGGGANVLTF
cdr3_nt: TGTGCCTGGGCAGGAGGTGGGGCCAACGTCCTGACTTTC

v_call: TRBV28
d_call: .
clone_size: .
j_call: TRBJ2-3
cdr3_aa: CASSLTSSGPDTQYF
cdr3_nt: TGTGCCAGCAGTTTAACGTCCAGTGGTCCAGATACGCAGTATTTT

v_call: TRBV27
d_call: TRBD2
clone_size: .
j_call: TRBJ2-1
cdr3_aa: CASSNPTSGRQFSSYNEQFF
cdr3_nt: TGTGCCAGCAGTAACCCGACTAGCGGACGACAATTCAGCTCCTACAATGAGCAGTTCTTC

v_call: TRBV28
d_call: TRBD1
clone_size: .
j_call: TRBJ2-7
cdr3_aa: CASSFGQALGEQYF
cdr3_nt: TGTGCCAGCAGTTTCGGACAGGCCCTGGGGGAGCAGTACTTC

v_call: TRBV30
d_call: .
clone_size: .
j_call: TRBJ2-5
cdr3_aa: CACRGYQETQYF
cdr3_nt: TGTGCCTGTCGGGGGTACCAAGAGACCCAGTACTTC

v_call: TRBV19
d_call: TRBD1
clone_size: .
j_call: TRBJ2-7
cdr3_aa: CASSPTRQGHRSYEQYF
cdr3_nt: TGTGCCAGTAGTCCCACTCGACAGGGACATAGAAGCTACGAGCAGTACTTC

v_call: TRBV27
d_call: .
clone_size: .
j_call: TRBJ2-1
cdr3_aa: CASSPGVERRNEQFF
cdr3_nt: TGTGCCAGCAGTCCCGGTGTGGAGAGGCGCAATGAGCAGTTCTTC

v_call: TRBV5-1
d_call: .
clone_size: .
j_call: TRBJ2-7
cdr3_aa: CASSLASGRYEQYF
cdr3_nt: TGCGCCAGCAGCTTGGCTTCAGGGCGCTACGAGCAGTACTTC